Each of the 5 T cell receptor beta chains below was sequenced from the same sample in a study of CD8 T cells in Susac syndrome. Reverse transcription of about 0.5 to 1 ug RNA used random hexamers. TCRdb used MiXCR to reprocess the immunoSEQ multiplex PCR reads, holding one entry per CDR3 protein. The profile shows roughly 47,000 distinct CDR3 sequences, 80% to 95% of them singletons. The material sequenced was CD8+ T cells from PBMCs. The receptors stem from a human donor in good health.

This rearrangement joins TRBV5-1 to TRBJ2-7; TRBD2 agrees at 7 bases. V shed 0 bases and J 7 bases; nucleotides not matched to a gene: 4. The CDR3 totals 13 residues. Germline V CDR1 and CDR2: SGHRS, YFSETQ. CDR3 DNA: TGCGCCAGCAGCTTGGGTTGGCGGGAGGAGCAGTACTTC. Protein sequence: CASSLGWREEQYF.

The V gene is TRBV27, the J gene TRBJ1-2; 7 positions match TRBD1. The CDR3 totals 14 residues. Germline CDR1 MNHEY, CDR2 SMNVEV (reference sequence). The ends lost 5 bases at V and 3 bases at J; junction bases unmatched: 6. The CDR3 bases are TGTGCCAGCAGTCCGGCACAGGGGTACTATGGCTACACCTTC. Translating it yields CASSPAQGYYGYTF.

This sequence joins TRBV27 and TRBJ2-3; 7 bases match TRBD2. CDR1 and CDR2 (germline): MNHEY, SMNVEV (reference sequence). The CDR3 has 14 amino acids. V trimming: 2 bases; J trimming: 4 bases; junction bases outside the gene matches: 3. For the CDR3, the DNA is TGTGCCAGCAGTTTAGAGCGGGGAGCAGATACGCAGTATTTT. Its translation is CASSLERGADTQYF.

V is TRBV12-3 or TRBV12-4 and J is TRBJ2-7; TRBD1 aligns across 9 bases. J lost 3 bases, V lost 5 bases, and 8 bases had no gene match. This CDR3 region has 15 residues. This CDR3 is CASSLTGTGSYEQYF. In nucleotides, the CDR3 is TGTGCCAGCAGTCTTACCGGGACAGGGAGCTACGAGCAGTACTTC.

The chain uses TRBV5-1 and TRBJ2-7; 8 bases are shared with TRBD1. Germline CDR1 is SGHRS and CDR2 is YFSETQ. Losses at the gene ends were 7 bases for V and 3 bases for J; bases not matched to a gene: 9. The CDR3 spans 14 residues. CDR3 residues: CASYPGTGLYEQYF. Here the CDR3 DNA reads TGCGCCAGCTACCCCGGGACAGGTCTCTACGAGCAGTACTTC.